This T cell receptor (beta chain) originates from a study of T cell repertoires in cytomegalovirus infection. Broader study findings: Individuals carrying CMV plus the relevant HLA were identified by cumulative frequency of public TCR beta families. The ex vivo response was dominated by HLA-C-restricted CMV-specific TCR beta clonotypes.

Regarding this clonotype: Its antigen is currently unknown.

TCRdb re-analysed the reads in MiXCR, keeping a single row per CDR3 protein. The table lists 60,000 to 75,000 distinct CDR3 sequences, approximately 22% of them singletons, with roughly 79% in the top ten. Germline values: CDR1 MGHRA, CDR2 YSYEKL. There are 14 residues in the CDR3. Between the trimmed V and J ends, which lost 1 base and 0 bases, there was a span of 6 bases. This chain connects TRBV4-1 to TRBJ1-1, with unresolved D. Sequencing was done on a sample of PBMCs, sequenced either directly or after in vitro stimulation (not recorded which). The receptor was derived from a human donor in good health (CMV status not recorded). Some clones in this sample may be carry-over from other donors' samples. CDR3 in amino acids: CASSQGGMNTEAFF. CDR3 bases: TGCGCCAGCAGCCAAGGAGGAATGAACACTGAAGCTTTCTTT.